This is a list of T cell receptor beta chains from one sample in a study of cytomegalovirus exposure and HLA in healthy donors. Profiling relied on immunoSEQ multiplex PCR, and the TCRdb table lists in-frame clones only, not all of them. The profile covers roughly 160,000 clones, with 77% appearing a single time and 1.6% taken by the ten largest. The sample was PBMCs. The source is a woman aged 25 to 39 in good health and CMV-seronegative. Each CDR3 is given with its conserved first and last residue. Each record gives: J gene, V gene, clone size, D gene, CDR3 DNA, CDR3 protein. D genes are given only for firm matches. Clone size is not always given. Where it is, it says once, few, many or a class for expanded clones.

J gene: TRBJ1-6
V gene: TRBV7-6
clone size: NA
D gene: NA
CDR3 DNA: TGTGCCAGCAGCTTAGAGGTCGGGGGGCTGGGTTCACCCCTCCACTTT
CDR3 protein: CASSLEVGGLGSPLHF

J gene: TRBJ2-7
V gene: TRBV6-5
clone size: NA
D gene: TRBD1
CDR3 DNA: TGTGCCAGCAGTCGCGGGACAGGGGGCGAGCAGTACTTC
CDR3 protein: CASSRGTGGEQYF

J gene: TRBJ1-4
V gene: TRBV27
clone size: NA
D gene: NA
CDR3 DNA: TGTGCCAGCAGTTTGGGCCAGGGTTTCCCTAATGAAAAACTGTTTTTT
CDR3 protein: CASSLGQGFPNEKLFF

J gene: TRBJ2-3
V gene: TRBV7-9
clone size: NA
D gene: TRBD1
CDR3 DNA: TGTGCCAGCTCGGAGGGAGGTCGGGACAGGGGCACAGATACGCAGTATTTT
CDR3 protein: CASSEGGRDRGTDTQYF

J gene: TRBJ1-2
V gene: TRBV4-1
clone size: few
D gene: NA
CDR3 DNA: TGCGCCAGCAGCACGACAGGCCAGGTGGACTATGGCTACACCTTC
CDR3 protein: CASSTTGQVDYGYTF

J gene: TRBJ2-7
V gene: TRBV5-1
clone size: NA
D gene: TRBD2
CDR3 DNA: TGCGCCAGCAGCTCGTCGCGGGGGGACCTCCACTTC
CDR3 protein: CASSSSRGDLHF

J gene: TRBJ2-5
V gene: TRBV6-5
clone size: NA
D gene: NA
CDR3 DNA: TGTGCCAGCAGTTTAAGACAGCAAGAGACCCAGTACTTC
CDR3 protein: CASSLRQQETQYF

J gene: TRBJ2-1
V gene: TRBV19
clone size: NA
D gene: NA
CDR3 DNA: TGTGCCAGTAGTATAGGTATAGTAGGGGCTGGCTCCTACAATGAGCAGTTCTTC
CDR3 protein: CASSIGIVGAGSYNEQFF

J gene: TRBJ1-3
V gene: TRBV5-6
clone size: NA
D gene: NA
CDR3 DNA: TGTGCCAGCAGCTTGGGAGTCTCAGGAAACACCATATATTTT
CDR3 protein: CASSLGVSGNTIYF

J gene: TRBJ2-7
V gene: TRBV6-6
clone size: NA
D gene: TRBD1
CDR3 DNA: TGTTCCACTCGGACAGGGGACTACGAGCAGTACTTC
CDR3 protein: CSTRTGDYEQYF